This T cell receptor beta chain was profiled in a study of post-analysis software for immune sequencing data. This clonotype came up a few times. Its antigen remains unidentified. Study conclusions and caveats: There was significantly lower normalized Chao1 diversity in multiple sclerosis patients than in controls.

Unique molecular identifiers featured in each of the TCR beta cDNA libraries. TCRdb used MiXCR to reprocess the PCR reads, holding one entry per CDR3 protein. Of 450,000 to 650,000 distinct CDR3 sequences in the sample, roughly 45% are singletons; the top ten hold about 1.8%. The specimen was blood. The receptor was derived from a girl aged 5 to 17 with multiple sclerosis.

CDR3 in DNA: TGTGCCAGCAGTTTTGGGGGACAGGGGAGACAGCCCCAGCATTTT. Protein: CASSFGGQGRQPQHF. The chain joins TRBV12-3 or TRBV12-4 to TRBJ1-5, with TRBD1 matching 10 bases. V trimming: 3 bases; J trimming: 7 bases; junction bases outside the gene matches: 6. The CDR3 covers 15 residues.